This T cell receptor (beta chain) originates from a study of shared clonotypes between healthy human individuals. Study findings and constraints: Represented genetic and exposure-history diversity was restricted by having few donors. The generation probabilities recorded for non-shared clonotypes fell below those of clonotypes shared by all four donors.

Assay execution proceeded at the deep level. The method was immunoSEQ multiplex PCR; TCRdb's version includes in-frame clones alone and lacks a portion of them. This sample yields about 670,000 clones, of which 55% to 75% are seen a single time; 1.8% belongs to the top ten. Notes on this clone: Its target is unknown.

This CDR3 has 13 amino acids. Deletions cut 6 bases from V and 6 bases from J, with 15 bases between. Germline V gives CDR1 MNHNY, CDR2 SVGAGI (reference sequence). This clonotype was obtained from a woman in her twenties or thirties in good health. The material sequenced was memory CD4+ T cells sorted from blood. Described subset: CD45RA-negative fraction. The V gene is TRBV6-6, the J gene TRBJ2-7, with D possibly called TRBD1 or TRBD2 (7 bases each). The CDR3 is CASSYTGEGEQYF. CDR3 DNA: TGTGCCAGCAGCTACACAGGGGAGGGCGAGCAGTACTTC.